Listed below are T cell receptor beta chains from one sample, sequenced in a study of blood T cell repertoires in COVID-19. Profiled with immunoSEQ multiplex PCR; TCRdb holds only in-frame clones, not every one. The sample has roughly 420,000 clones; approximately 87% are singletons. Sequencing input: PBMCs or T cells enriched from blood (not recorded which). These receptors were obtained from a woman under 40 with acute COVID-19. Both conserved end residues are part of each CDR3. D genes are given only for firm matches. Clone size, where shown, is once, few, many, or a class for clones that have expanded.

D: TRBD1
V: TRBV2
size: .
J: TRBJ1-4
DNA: TGTGCCAGCACCTTCGGACAGGGGGGTTACACTAATGAAAAACTGTTTTTT
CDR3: CASTFGQGGYTNEKLFF

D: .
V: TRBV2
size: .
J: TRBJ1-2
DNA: TGTGCCAGCAGTGACCCTGGGCAGGGATCCTCTGGGGCGTATGGCTACACCTTC
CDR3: CASSDPGQGSSGAYGYTF

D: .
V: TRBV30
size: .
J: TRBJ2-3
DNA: TGTGCCTGGTCTGGCAGCACAGATACGCAGTATTTT
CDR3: CAWSGSTDTQYF

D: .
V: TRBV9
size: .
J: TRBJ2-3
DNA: TGTGCCAGCAGCTTTCGGGAAGATACGCAGTATTTT
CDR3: CASSFREDTQYF

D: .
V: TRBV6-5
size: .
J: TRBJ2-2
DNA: TGTGCCAGCAGTTACTCTGAGAGCGCGAACACCGGGGAGCTGTTTTTT
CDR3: CASSYSESANTGELFF

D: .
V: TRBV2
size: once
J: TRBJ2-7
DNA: TGTGCCAGCAGTGAAGAGGCAGGGGAGTCCTACGAGCAGTACTTC
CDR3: CASSEEAGESYEQYF

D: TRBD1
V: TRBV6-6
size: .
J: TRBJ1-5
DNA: TGTGCCAGCAGCCCCGGACAGGGCCGGGGCAATCAGCCCCAGCATTTT
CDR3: CASSPGQGRGNQPQHF

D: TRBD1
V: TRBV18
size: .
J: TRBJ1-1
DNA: TGTGCCAGCTCAGCACAGGGGGCCGACACTGAAGCTTTCTTT
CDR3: CASSAQGADTEAFF

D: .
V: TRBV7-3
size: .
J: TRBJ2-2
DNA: TGTGCCAGCAGCTTCGGTAACGGGGAGCTGTTTTTT
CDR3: CASSFGNGELFF

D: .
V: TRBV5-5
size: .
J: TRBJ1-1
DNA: TGTGCCAGCAGCTCCCGGGGGGCCCTTCAAACTGAAGCTTTCTTT
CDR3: CASSSRGALQTEAFF

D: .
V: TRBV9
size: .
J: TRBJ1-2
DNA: TGTGCCAGCAGCGTAGGTGGAGGGACCATTACTAACTATGGCTACACCTTC
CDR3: CASSVGGGTITNYGYTF

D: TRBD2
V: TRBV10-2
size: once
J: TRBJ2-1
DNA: TGCGCCAGCAGTGTCTGGGGGGGGAGATTCCGCAATGAGCAGTTCTTC
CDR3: CASSVWGGRFRNEQFF

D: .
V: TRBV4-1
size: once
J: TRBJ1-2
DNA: TGCGCCAGCAGCCAAGAAGGCACAGGGACCAACTATGGCTACACCTTC
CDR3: CASSQEGTGTNYGYTF

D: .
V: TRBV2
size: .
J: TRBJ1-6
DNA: TGTGCCAGCAGTGACAGGGGTTACTCACCCCTCCACTTT
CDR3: CASSDRGYSPLHF

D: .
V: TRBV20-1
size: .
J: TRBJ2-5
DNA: TGCAGTGCTAGATTCGGGGGGACCCAGTACTTC
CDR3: CSARFGGTQYF

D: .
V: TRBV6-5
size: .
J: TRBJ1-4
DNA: TGTGCCAGCAGTAGAGGCAGCATTAATGAAAAACTGTTTTTT
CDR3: CASSRGSINEKLFF

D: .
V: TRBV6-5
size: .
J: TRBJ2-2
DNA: TGTGCCAGCAGCCGAGGGCCCGGGGAGCTGTTTTTT
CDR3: CASSRGPGELFF

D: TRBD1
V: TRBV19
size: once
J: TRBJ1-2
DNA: TGTGCCAGTAGCACTGACAGGGAGAGACACTATGGCTACACCTTC
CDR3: CASSTDRERHYGYTF

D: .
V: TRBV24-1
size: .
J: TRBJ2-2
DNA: TGTGCCACCAGTGATTACCCCCTTAACGAGCCGAACACCGGGGAGCTGTTTTTT
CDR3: CATSDYPLNEPNTGELFF

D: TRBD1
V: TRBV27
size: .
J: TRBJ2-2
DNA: TGTGCCAGCAGTTTATTGGGGACAGGGGGCACCGGGGAGCTGTTTTTT
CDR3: CASSLLGTGGTGELFF

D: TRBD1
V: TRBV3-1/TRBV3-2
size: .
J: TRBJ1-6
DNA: TGTGCCAGCAGCCCCGGACAGGGAGAGACACCCCTCCACTTT
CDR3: CASSPGQGETPLHF

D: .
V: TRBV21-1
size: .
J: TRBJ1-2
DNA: TGTGCCAGCAGCGACCTGACAGGTACATTTGATGGCTACACCTTC
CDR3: CASSDLTGTFDGYTF

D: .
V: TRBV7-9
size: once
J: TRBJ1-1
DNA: TGTGCCAGCAGCTTAGCGGCGGGAGGCACTGAAGCTTTCTTT
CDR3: CASSLAAGGTEAFF

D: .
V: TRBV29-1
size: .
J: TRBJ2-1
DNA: TGCAGCGTTGAAGCAGGGGGGAATGAGCAGTTCTTC
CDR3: CSVEAGGNEQFF

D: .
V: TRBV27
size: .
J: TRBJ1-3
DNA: TGTGCCAGCAGTTTATCGACTGGGTCTGGAAACACCATATATTTT
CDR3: CASSLSTGSGNTIYF

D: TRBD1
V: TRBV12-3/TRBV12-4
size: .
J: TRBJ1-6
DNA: TGTGCCAGCGGACAGGGGAAGAATTCACCCCTCCACTTT
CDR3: CASGQGKNSPLHF

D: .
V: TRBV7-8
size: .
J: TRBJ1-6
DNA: TGTGCCAGCAGCTCGGGACTGACAAACTATAATTCACCCCTCCACTTT
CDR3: CASSSGLTNYNSPLHF

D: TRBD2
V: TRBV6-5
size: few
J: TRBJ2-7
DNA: TGTGCCAGCATTTCGGGACTAGCGGGGTCCTACGAGCAGTACTTC
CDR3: CASISGLAGSYEQYF

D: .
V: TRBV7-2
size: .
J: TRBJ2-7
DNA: TGTGCCAGCAGCCCACACGCCCCCTCCTACGAGCAGTACTTC
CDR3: CASSPHAPSYEQYF